This T cell receptor (beta chain) was identified in a study of regulatory T cells in long-lasting Graves disease. Across the whole study: Freshly diagnosed Graves' patients had used antithyroid drugs for under 3 months.

This clonotype was counted many times. Its antigen is unidentified. The time point denotes: newly diagnosed GD, antithyroid drugs for less than 3 months. RNA extracted from PBMCs served as the sequencing template. The source of the patients was an endocrinology department in Xi'an, China. CDR3 size: 13 residues. Germline values: CDR1 DFQATT, CDR2 SNEGSKA (reference sequence). With 3 bases removed from V and 5 bases from J, the gap between germline ends came to 13 bases. Broader study findings: Persistent cases favored TRBV28, TRBJ1-2 and TRBJ2-5.

Sequencing libraries for TCR beta were prepared with iRepertoire HTBI primers and Arm-PCR of CDR3 regions. One entry per CDR3 protein, called by TCRdb with MiXCR from the multiplex PCR reads. The repertoire consists of fewer than 400,000 distinct CDR3 sequences, with 15% to 20% occurring once and the leading ten covering about 39%. This receptor was identified in a female donor with Graves disease. Here the sequenced sample was peripheral blood mononuclear cells (PBMCs), taken at new diagnosis, from a patient treated with antithyroid drugs. V and J are TRBV20-1 and TRBJ1-2, with D possibly being TRBD1 (6 bases). The CDR3 loop reads CSASRAGEYGYTF. The CDR3 DNA sequence: TGCAGTGCTAGTCGGGCAGGGGAGTATGGCTACACCTTC.